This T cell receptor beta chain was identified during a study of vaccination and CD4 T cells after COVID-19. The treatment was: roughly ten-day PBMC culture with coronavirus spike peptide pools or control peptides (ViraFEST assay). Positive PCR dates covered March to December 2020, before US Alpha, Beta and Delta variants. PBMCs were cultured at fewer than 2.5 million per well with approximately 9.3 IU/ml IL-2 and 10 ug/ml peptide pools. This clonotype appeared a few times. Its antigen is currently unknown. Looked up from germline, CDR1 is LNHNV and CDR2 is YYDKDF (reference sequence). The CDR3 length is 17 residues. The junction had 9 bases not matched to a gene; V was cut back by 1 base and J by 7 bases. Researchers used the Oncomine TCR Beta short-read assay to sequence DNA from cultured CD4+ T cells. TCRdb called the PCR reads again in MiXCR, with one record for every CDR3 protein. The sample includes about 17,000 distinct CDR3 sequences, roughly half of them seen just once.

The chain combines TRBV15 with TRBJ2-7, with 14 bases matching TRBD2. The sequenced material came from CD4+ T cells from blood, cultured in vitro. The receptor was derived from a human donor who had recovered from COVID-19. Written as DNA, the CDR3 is TGTGCCACCAGCAGAGCCCCCACGGGACTAGCGGGAGTAGAGCAGTACTTC. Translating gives CATSRAPTGLAGVEQYF.